This paragraph reports one T cell receptor beta chain. What it binds is unknown. TCRdb reprocessed the reads via MiXCR and lists one record per CDR3 protein. The sample shows about 110,000 distinct CDR3 sequences, around 30% of them seen only once. The data derive from a study of T cell repertoires in cytomegalovirus infection. Study-level information: Alongside well-studied HLA-B-restricted CMV epitopes, recently identified HLA-C-restricted CMV epitopes were also used. Matching HLA type, along with CMV infection, was indicated by public TCR beta signatures.

Findings and caveats of the study: CMV-specific HLA-C-restricted TCR beta clonotypes dominated the ex vivo response. Individuals carrying CMV plus the relevant HLA were identified by cumulative frequency of public TCR beta families.

The source material was CD8+ T cells from cultured PBMCs, sampled from culture after CMV antigen stimulation. The origin of this receptor is a human donor in good health (CMV status not recorded). Some clones in this sample may be carry-over from other donors' samples.

The CDR3 nucleotides read TGCGCCAGCAGCCCGATCCCCTCGGGAGGTGAGCAGTTCTTC. It specifies CASSPIPSGGEQFF. V gene TRBV4-1 combines with J gene TRBJ2-1; TRBD2 agrees at 7 bases. Germline V CDR1 and CDR2: MGHRA, YSYEKL. Trimming cost V 4 bases and J 9 bases; bases outside gene matches: 9. This CDR3 comprises 14 residues.